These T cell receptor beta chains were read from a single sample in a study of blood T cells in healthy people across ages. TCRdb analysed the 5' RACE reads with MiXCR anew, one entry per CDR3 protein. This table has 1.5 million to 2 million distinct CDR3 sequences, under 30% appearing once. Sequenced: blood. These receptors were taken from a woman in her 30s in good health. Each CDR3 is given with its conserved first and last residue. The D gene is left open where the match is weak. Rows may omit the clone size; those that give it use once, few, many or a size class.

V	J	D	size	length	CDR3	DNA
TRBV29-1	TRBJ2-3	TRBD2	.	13	CSPGLADSDTQYF	TGCAGCCCGGGACTAGCGGACTCAGATACTCAGTATTTT
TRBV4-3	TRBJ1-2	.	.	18	CASSPDDPGGVSNYGHTF	TGCGCCAGCAGCCCGGATGACCCCGGCGGGGTGTCTAACTATGGCCACACCTTC
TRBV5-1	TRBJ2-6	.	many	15	CASSTGQSGANVLTF	TGCGCCAGCAGCACAGGACAGTCTGGGGCCAACGTCCTGACTTTC
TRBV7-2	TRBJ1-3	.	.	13	CASSTGQRNTIYF	TGTGCCAGCAGCACAGGACAGAGAAACACCATATATTTT
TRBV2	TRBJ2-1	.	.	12	CATRAPANERFF	TGTGCCACCCGGGCCCCGGCGAATGAGCGGTTCTTC
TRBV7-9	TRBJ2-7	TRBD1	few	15	CASSPGTGVLYEQYF	TGTGCCAGCAGCCCGGGGACAGGGGTTTTATACGAGCAGTACTTC
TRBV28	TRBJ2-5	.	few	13	CASRRDLAETQYF	TGTGCCAGCAGGAGGGACCTGGCAGAGACCCAGTACTTC
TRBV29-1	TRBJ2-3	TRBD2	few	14	CSVEGKTSVDTQYF	TGCAGCGTTGAAGGCAAGACTAGCGTAGATACGCAGTATTTT
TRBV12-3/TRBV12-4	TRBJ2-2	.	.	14	CASSRGQNTGELFF	TGTGCCAGCAGTAGGGGACAGAACACCGGGGAGCTGTTTTTT
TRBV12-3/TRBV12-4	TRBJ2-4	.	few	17	CASSLARTTGAKNIQYF	TGTGCCAGCAGTTTAGCGAGGACCACCGGGGCCAAAAACATTCAGTACTTC
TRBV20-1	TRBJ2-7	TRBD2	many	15	CSARVGTSGKEEQYF	TGCAGTGCTAGAGTAGGGACTAGCGGGAAAGAAGAGCAGTACTTC
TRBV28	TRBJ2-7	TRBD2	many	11	CATRGVYEQYF	TGTGCCACCCGGGGGGTCTACGAGCAGTACTTC
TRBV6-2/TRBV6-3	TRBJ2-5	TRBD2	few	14	CASSDGLAQETQYF	TGTGCCAGCAGTGACGGACTAGCACAAGAGACCCAGTACTTC
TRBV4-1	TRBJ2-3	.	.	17	CASSQFRLATSTDTQYF	TGCGCCAGCAGCCAATTCCGTCTAGCGACTAGCACAGATACGCAGTATTTT